The TCR beta chain described here comes from a study of blood T cell repertoires in COVID-19. Study context: From T cells, B-cell-depleted T cells, or PBMCs came the material, which was cDNA or gDNA.

The protocol was immunoSEQ multiplex PCR, while the TCRdb copy is restricted to in-frame clones and leaves out a portion. The sample yields about 430,000 clones, about 88% seen once. This CDR3 comprises 16 residues. J lost 2 bases, V lost 5 bases, and 10 bases had no gene match. The germline V gene has CDR1 SGHVS and CDR2 FNYEAQ. J is TRBJ2-3 and V is TRBV7-6, with TRBD2 identical over 7 bases. This clonotype originated in a young woman who had been exposed to COVID-19. The specimen sequenced was PBMCs or T cells enriched from blood (not recorded which). CDR3 nucleotides: TGTGCCAGCAGCCCCTCGGCGGGGGAACCCACAGATACGCAGTATTTT. Translating it yields CASSPSAGEPTDTQYF.